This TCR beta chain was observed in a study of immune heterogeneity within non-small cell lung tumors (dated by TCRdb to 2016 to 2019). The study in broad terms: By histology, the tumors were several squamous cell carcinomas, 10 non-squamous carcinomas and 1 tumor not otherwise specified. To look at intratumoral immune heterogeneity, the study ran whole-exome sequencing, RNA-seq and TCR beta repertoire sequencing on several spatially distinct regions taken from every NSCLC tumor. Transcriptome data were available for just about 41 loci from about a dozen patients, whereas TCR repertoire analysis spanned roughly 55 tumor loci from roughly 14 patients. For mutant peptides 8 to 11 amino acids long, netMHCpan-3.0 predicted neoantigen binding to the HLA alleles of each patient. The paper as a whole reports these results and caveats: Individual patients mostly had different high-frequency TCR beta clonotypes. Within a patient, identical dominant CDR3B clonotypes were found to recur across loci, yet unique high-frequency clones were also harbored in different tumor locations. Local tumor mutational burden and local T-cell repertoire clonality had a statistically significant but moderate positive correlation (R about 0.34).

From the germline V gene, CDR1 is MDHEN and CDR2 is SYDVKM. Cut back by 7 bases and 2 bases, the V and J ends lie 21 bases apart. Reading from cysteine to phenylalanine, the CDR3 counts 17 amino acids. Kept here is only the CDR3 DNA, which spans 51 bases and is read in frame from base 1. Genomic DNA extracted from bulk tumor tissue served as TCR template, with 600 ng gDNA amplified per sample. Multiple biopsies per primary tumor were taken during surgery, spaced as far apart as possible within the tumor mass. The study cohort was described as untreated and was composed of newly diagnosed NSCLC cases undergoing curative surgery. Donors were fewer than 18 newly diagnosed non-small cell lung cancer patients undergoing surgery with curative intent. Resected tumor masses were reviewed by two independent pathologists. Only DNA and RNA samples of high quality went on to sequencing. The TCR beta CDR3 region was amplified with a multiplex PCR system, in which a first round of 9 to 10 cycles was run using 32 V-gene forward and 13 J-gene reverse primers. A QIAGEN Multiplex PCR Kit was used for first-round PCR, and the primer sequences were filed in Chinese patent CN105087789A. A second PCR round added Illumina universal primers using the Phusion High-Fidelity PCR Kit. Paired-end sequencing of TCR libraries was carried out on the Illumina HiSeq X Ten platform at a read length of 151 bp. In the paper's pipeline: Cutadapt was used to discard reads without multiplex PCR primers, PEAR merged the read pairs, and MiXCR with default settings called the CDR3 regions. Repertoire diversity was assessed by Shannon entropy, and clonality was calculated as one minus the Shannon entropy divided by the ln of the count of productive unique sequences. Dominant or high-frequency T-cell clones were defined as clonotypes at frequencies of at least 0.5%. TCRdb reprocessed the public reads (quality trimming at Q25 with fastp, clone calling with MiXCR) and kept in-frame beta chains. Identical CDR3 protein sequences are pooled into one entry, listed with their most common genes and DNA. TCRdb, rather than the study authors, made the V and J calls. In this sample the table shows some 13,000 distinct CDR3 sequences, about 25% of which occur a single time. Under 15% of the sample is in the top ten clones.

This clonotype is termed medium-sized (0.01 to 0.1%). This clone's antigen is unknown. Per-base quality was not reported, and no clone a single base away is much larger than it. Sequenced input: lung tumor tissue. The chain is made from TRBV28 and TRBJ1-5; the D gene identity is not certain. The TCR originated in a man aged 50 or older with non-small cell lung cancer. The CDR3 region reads CASTPGYFLRGNQPQHF. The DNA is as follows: TGTGCCAGCACCCCGGGGTACTTCCTTCGGGGCAATCAGCCCCAGCATTTT.